This TCR beta chain is drawn from a study of cytomegalovirus exposure and HLA in healthy donors. Findings of the study overall: When a later analysis compared HLA-associated TCR beta chains with equally common others, the HLA-associated chains turned out to be more clonally expanded and to have lower generation probabilities. HLA-A and HLA-B allele assignments for most subjects were reportedly predicted accurately using TCR beta sequences.

CDR3 length: 16 residues. Per the germline V gene, CDR1 is SNHLY and CDR2 is FYNNEI. The trim removed 4 bases at V and 0 bases at J, leaving 6 bases unmatched. The PCR was carried out with 60 Vbeta primers and 13 Jbeta primers. The data were produced by immunoSEQ multiplex PCR, yet TCRdb's version contains in-frame clones alone and is incomplete. The sample consists of some 150,000 clones, roughly nine tenths of them appearing once. This clone was seen only once. The antigen is unknown. This receptor was identified in a woman aged 25 to 39 in good health and CMV-seronegative. Input material: PBMCs. J is TRBJ2-3 and V is TRBV2, with 8 bases matching TRBD2. CDR3 DNA: TGTGCCAGCAGTGTAAACGGGGGGGCAAGCACAGATACGCAGTATTTT. Translating gives CASSVNGGASTDTQYF.